This TCR beta chain stems from a study of CD8 T cells in Susac syndrome. Study outcomes and limitations: The study's TCR sequencing and HLA analysis covered a relatively small number of individuals, and the study acknowledged this.

Random hexamers were used to reverse transcribe the RNA input (about 0.5 to 1 ug). TCRdb used MiXCR to reprocess the immunoSEQ multiplex PCR reads, holding one entry per CDR3 protein. In the table there are roughly 200,000 distinct CDR3 sequences, around nine tenths of which are singletons. Sequencing targeted TCR beta in T cells from blood (CD8+ and CD4+). The Susac syndrome patients fit the recently defined diagnostic criteria for definite or probable disease. The TEMRA cells underwent FACS enrichment, while the CD8+ and CD4+ T cells underwent negative isolation. This clonotype was counted a few times. Antigen unknown. What was sequenced was CD4+ T cells from PBMCs. The source of this sequence is a human donor with Susac syndrome.

Written as DNA, the CDR3 is TGCGCCAGCAGCTCGACCGATTCACCCCTCCACTTT. It encodes CASSSTDSPLHF. This sequence joins TRBV5-1 and TRBJ1-6; D is unclear. Germline lookup yields CDR1 SGHRS and CDR2 YFSETQ. This CDR3 has 12 residues. V gave up 3 bases and J gave up 8 bases, with 6 bases separating them.